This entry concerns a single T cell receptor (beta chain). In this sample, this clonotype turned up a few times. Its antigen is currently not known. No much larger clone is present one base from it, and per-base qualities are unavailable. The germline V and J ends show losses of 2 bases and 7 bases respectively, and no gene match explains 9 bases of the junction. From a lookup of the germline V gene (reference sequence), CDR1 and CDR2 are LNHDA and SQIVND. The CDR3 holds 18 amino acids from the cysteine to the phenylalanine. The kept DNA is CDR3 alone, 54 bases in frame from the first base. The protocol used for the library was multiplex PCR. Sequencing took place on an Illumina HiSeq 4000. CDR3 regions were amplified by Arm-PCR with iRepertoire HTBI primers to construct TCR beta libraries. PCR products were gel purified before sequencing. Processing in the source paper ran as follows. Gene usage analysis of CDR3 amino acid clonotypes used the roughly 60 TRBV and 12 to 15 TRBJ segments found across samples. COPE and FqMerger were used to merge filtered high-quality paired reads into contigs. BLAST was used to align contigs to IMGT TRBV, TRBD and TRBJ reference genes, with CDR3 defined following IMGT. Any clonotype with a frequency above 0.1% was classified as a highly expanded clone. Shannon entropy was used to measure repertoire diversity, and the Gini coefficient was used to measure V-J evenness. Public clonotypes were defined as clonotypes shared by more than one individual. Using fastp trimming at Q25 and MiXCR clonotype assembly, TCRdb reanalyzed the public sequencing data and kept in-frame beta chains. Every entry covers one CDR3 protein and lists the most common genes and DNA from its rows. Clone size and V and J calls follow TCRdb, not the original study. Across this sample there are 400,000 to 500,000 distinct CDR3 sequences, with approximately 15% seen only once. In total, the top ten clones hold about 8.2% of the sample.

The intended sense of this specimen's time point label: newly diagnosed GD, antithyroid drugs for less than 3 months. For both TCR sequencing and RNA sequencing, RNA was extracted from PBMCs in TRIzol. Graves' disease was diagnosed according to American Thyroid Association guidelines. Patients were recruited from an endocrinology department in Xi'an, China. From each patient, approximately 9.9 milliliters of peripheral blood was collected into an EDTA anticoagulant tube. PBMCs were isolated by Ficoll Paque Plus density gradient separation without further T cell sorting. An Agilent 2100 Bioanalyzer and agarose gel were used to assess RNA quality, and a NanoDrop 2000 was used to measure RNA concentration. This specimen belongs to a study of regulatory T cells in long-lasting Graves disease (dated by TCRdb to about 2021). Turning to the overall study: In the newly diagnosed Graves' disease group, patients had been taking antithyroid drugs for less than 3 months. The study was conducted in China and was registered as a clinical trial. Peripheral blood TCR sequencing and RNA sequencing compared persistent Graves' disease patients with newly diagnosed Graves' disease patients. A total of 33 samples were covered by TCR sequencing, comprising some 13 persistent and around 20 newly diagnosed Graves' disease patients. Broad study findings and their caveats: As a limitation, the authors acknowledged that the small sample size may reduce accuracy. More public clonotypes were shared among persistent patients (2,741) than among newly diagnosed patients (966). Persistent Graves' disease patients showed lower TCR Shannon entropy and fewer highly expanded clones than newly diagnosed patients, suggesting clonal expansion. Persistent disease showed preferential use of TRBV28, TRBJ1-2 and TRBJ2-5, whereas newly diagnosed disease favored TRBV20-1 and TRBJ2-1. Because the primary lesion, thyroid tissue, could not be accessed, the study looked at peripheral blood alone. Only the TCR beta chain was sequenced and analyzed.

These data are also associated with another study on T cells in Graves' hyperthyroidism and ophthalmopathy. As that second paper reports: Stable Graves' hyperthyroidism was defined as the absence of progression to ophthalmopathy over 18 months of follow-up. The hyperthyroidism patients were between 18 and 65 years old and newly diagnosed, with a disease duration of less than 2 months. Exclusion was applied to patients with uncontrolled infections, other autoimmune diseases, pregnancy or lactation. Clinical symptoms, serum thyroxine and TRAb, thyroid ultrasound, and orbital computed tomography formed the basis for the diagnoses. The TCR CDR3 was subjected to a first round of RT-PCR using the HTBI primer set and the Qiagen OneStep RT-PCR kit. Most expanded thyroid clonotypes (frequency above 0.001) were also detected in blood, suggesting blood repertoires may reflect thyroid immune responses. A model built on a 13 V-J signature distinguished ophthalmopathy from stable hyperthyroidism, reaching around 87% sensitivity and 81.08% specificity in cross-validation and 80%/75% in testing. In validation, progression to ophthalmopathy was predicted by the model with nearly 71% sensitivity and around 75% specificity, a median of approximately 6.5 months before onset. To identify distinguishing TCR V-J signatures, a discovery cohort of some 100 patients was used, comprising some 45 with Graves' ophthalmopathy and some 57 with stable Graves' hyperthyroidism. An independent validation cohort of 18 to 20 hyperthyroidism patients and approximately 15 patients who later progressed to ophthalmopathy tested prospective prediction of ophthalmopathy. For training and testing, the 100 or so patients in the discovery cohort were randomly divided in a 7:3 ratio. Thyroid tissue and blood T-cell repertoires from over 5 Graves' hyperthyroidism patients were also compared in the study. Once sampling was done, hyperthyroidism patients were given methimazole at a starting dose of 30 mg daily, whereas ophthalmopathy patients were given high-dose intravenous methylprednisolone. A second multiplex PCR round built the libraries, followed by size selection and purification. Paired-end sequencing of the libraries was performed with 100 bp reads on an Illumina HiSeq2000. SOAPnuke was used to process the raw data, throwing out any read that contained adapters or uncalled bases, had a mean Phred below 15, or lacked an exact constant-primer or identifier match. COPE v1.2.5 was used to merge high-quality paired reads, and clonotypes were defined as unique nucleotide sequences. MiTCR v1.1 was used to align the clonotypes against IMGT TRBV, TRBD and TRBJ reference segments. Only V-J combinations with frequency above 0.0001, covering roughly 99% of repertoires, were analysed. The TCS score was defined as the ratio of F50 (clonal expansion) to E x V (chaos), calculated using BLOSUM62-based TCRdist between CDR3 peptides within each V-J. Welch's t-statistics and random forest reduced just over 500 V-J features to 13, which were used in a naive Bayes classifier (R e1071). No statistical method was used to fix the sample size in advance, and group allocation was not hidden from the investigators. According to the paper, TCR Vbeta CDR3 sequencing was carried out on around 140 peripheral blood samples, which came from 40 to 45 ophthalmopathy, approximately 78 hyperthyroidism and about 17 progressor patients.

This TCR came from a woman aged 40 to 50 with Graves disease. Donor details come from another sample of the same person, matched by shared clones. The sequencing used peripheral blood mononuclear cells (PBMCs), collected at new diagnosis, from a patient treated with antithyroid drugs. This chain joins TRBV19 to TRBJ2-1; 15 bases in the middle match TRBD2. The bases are TGTGCCAGTAGTATATTGCGGACTAGCGGGAGGGCCGATAATGAGCAGTTCTTC. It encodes CASSILRTSGRADNEQFF.